The 7 T cell receptor beta chains below come from one sample, sequenced in a study of blood T cell repertoires in COVID-19. Sequenced by immunoSEQ multiplex PCR; TCRdb stores in-frame clones only, minus some. Of about 220,000 clones in the sample, around 88% were seen once. What was sequenced was peripheral blood. These receptors were collected from a woman younger than 45 who had recovered from COVID-19.

The chain is built from TRBV7-8 and TRBJ1-6; D is ambiguous. This CDR3 has 15 amino acids. Per the germline V gene, CDR1 is SGHVS and CDR2 is FQNEAQ. Trimming removed 2 bases at V and 6 bases at J, with 11 bases between. The CDR3 DNA follows: TGTGCCAGCAGCTTAAGGGAGGGCCCTAATTCACCCCTCCACTTT. Translated: CASSLREGPNSPLHF.

The table lists this clone with a count of one. CDR3: CASGAGNTDTQYF. The DNA for the CDR3 is TGTGCCAGCGGTGCAGGGAACACAGATACGCAGTATTTT. The chain combines TRBV12-3 or TRBV12-4 with TRBJ2-3; D may be TRBD1 (5 bases). Trimming took 8 bases from V and 2 from J, leaving 11 bases between them. The CDR3 totals 13 residues.

The chain employs TRBV6-2 or TRBV6-3 and TRBJ1-2; TRBD1 agrees at 8 bases. Germline V gene sequence: CDR1 MNHEY, CDR2 SVGEGT. The CDR3 spans 17 residues. V lost 6 bases, J lost 4 bases, and 16 bases stayed unmatched. The CDR3 bases are TGTGCCAGCAGCTCAGCCGCGGGACAGGCGTACTTCTATGGCTACACCTTC. It encodes CASSSAAGQAYFYGYTF.

J is TRBJ2-5 and V is TRBV19, with 10 bases identical to TRBD2. CDR1 and CDR2 (germline): LNHDA, SQIVND (reference sequence). The CDR3 is 15 residues long. Trimming took 3 bases from V and 5 from J; bases not matched to a gene: 6. CDR3 protein: CASSIGAGGPETQYF. In nucleotides, the CDR3 is TGTGCCAGTAGTATCGGAGCGGGGGGGCCGGAGACCCAGTACTTC.

V is TRBV7-2 and J is TRBJ2-2; D might be TRBD2 (6 bases). The CDR3 is made up of 14 amino acids. Trimming cost V 6 bases and J 4 bases, with 12 bases left between them. Germline CDR1 SGHTA, CDR2 FQGNSA. CDR3 loop: CASSARRGTGELFF. The CDR3 DNA is TGTGCCAGCAGTGCTCGGAGGGGCACCGGGGAGCTGTTTTTT. Filled out from reference TRBV7-2 and TRBJ2-2, the complete variable domain reads GAGVSQSPSNKVTEKGKDVELRCDPISGHTALYWYRQSLGQGLEFLIYFQGNSAPDKSGLPSDRFSAERTGGSVSTLTIQRTQQEDSAVYLCASSARRGTGELFFGEGSRLTVL.

The gene calls are TRBV27 and TRBJ2-1, with D tentatively TRBD2 (7 bases). V gave up 3 bases and J gave up 8 bases, with 14 bases separating them. Germline-derived CDR1 and CDR2 are MNHEY and SMNVEV (reference sequence). The CDR3 covers 14 residues. CDR3 nucleotides: TGTGCCAGCAGTTTGTTAGGCGGGGGCGATGAGCAGTTCTTC. This gives the protein CASSLLGGGDEQFF.

This chain links TRBV5-1 with TRBJ1-5, with TRBD1 matching 8 bases. CDR1 SGHRS and CDR2 YFSETQ come from the germline V gene. There are 15 residues in the CDR3. The V gene end was trimmed by 4 bases and the J gene end by 6 bases; junction bases not matched to a gene: 9. CDR3 residues: CASSQTGEKGQPQHF. In nucleotides, the CDR3 is TGCGCCAGCAGCCAGACAGGGGAAAAGGGTCAGCCCCAGCATTTT. Complete variable domain (other parts from reference TRBV5-1 and TRBJ1-5): KAGVTQTPRYLIKTRGQQVTLSCSPISGHRSVSWYQQTPGQGLQFLFEYFSETQRNKGNFPGRFSGRQFSNSRSEMNVSTLELGDSALYLCASSQTGEKGQPQHFGDGTRLSIL.